These 19 T cell receptor beta chains share one sample of origin, sequenced in a study of blood T cell repertoires in COVID-19. Sequenced by immunoSEQ multiplex PCR; TCRdb stores in-frame clones only, minus some. The table lists a few hundred thousand clones, 65% to 85% of them singletons. The specimen sequenced was peripheral blood. The receptors stem from a woman aged 55-69 years with acute or convalescent COVID-19.

For this clone: The same CDR3 can be traced to other DNA sequences in this sample. This chain connects TRBV19 to TRBJ1-2, with D unclear. The CDR3 spans 12 residues. Trimming took 6 bases from V and 8 from J, leaving 13 bases between them. Looked up from germline, CDR1 is LNHDA and CDR2 is SQIVND (reference sequence). The CDR3 bases are TGTGCCAGTAGCATACGGGGAGAGGGCTACACCTTC. It is translated as CASSIRGEGYTF. The complete variable domain, with remaining parts taken from reference TRBV19 and TRBJ1-2, reads DGGITQSPKYLFRKEGQNVTLSCEQNLNHDAMYWYRQDPGQGLRLIYYSQIVNDFQKGDIAEGYSVSREKKESFPLTVTSAQKNPTAFYLCASSIRGEGYTFGSGTRLTVV.

This clone showed up just once. The V gene is TRBV5-5, the J gene TRBJ2-7; 8 bases fit TRBD1. CDR1 and CDR2 from the germline V gene are SGHKS and YYEKEE (reference sequence). V gave up 4 bases and J gave up 2 bases; unmatched junction bases: 8. CDR3 length: 15 amino acids. CDR3 sequence reads: CASSINGQGAYEQYF. CDR3 DNA sequence: TGTGCCAGCAGCATCAATGGACAGGGTGCCTACGAGCAGTACTTC. The full variable domain, its missing parts supplied by reference TRBV5-5 and TRBJ2-7, is DAGVTQSPTHLIKTRGQQVTLRCSPISGHKSVSWYQQVLGQGPQFIFQYYEKEERGRGNFPDRFSARQFPNYSSELNVNALLLGDSALYLCASSINGQGAYEQYFGPGTRLTVT.

The chain couples TRBV28 to TRBJ1-3, with D uncertain. Deletions cut 5 bases from V and 0 bases from J, with 11 bases between. The CDR3 is 15 amino acids. Germline values: CDR1 MDHEN, CDR2 SYDVKM. As DNA, the CDR3 is TGTGCCAGCAGTCTAGGGAGAGCCTCTGGAAACACCATATATTTT. Translation: CASSLGRASGNTIYF.

The CDR3 coding sequence is TGTGCCAGCAGCTTACTAGCGACTAGCACAGATACGCAGTATTTT. It encodes CASSLLATSTDTQYF. This rearrangement joins TRBV11-2 to TRBJ2-3; TRBD2 is a possible D gene (6 bases). V lost 2 bases and J lost 0, with 9 bases in between. The CDR3 length is 15 residues. Germline loops: CDR1 SGHAT, CDR2 FQNNGV.

The sample holds a few counts of this clone. The V gene is TRBV5-4, the J gene TRBJ1-1, with TRBD1 matching 10 bases. Germline V CDR1 and CDR2: SGHNT, YYREEE (reference sequence). There are 15 residues in the CDR3. The V segment lost 4 bases and the J segment 10 bases; nucleotides outside the gene matches: 13. CDR3 coding DNA: TGTGCCAGCAGCGGTGACAGGGGGCGCGGGGTGAGAGCTTTCTTT. It translates to CASSGDRGRGVRAFF.

The chain carries TRBV5-1 and TRBJ1-4; D possibly corresponds to TRBD1 (6 bases). The CDR3 totals 16 residues. Germline-derived CDR1 and CDR2 are SGHRS and YFSETQ. V lost 4 bases and J lost 6, with 19 bases in between. The CDR3 DNA sequence: TGCGCCAGCAGCCATAACGTCGGACAGACGGATGAAAAACTGTTTTTT. It yields the protein CASSHNVGQTDEKLFF.

The chain combines TRBV9 with TRBJ1-1, with D uncertain. CDR3 length equals 16 residues. Trimming removed 0 bases from V and 3 bases from J, with 15 bases in between. Germline V gene lookup returns CDR1 SGDLS and CDR2 YYNGEE. The CDR3 sequence: CASSVGGGPPDTEAFF. The CDR3, as DNA: TGTGCCAGCAGCGTAGGCGGAGGGCCCCCGGACACTGAAGCTTTCTTT.

This rearrangement joins TRBV5-6 to TRBJ2-4; the D gene is possibly TRBD2 (7 bases). Germline lookup yields CDR1 SGHDT and CDR2 YYEEEE. CDR3 length: 16 amino acids. V was trimmed by 4 bases and J by 0 bases, leaving 14 bases between them. Here the CDR3 reads CASSGGAGLAKNIQYF. In DNA form, the CDR3 reads TGTGCCAGCAGCGGGGGGGCCGGACTAGCCAAAAACATTCAGTACTTC.

The chain has TRBV6-2 or TRBV6-3 and TRBJ2-5; D is unclear. This CDR3 comprises 12 residues. V was shortened by 4 bases and J by 5 bases, with 8 bases between the two germline ends. In germline, CDR1 is MNHEY, CDR2 SVGEGT. CDR3 nucleotide sequence: TGTGCCAGCAGTTCTACCGTGGAGACCCAGTACTTC. Amino acids: CASSSTVETQYF.

Comment on this clone: Distinct nucleotide sequences in the sample also encode this CDR3. The chain joins TRBV18 to TRBJ1-3, with 8 bases lining up with TRBD1. The ends lost 0 bases at V and 0 bases at J; junction bases unmatched: 7. The germline V gene encodes CDR1 KGHSH and CDR2 LQKENI. The length of the CDR3 is 18 residues. CDR3 in amino acids: CASSPPSGTGHSGNTIYF. Here the CDR3 DNA reads TGTGCCAGCTCACCACCGAGTGGGACAGGCCACTCTGGAAACACCATATATTTT.

The rearrangement uses TRBV7-9 and TRBJ2-5; D call uncertain. The germline V and J ends were trimmed by 4 bases and 7 bases, with 13 bases remaining between them. Germline values: CDR1 SEHNR, CDR2 FQNEAQ (reference sequence). The CDR3 sequence is 13 residues long. CDR3 sequence reads: CASSSRSFGTQYF. In DNA form, the CDR3 reads TGTGCCAGCAGCTCGCGGAGTTTTGGGACCCAGTACTTC.

The gene calls are TRBV19 and TRBJ2-2; 14 bases are shared with TRBD2. The length of the CDR3 is 18 residues. Germline V gives CDR1 LNHDA, CDR2 SQIVND (reference sequence). V was pared by 5 bases and J by 1 base, with 6 bases of the junction left unmatched. The CDR3 DNA reads as TGTGCCAGTAGTTCCACGGGACTAGCGGGGGTGAACACCGGGGAGCTGTTTTTT. This translates into CASSSTGLAGVNTGELFF. The full variable domain, rest sourced from reference TRBV19 and TRBJ2-2, is DGGITQSPKYLFRKEGQNVTLSCEQNLNHDAMYWYRQDPGQGLRLIYYSQIVNDFQKGDIAEGYSVSREKKESFPLTVTSAQKNPTAFYLCASSSTGLAGVNTGELFFGEGSRLTVL.

This clone has just one count. The CDR3 is CASSEPTATNEKLFF. The DNA of the CDR3 is TGTGCCAGCAGTGAACCGACAGCTACCAATGAAAAACTGTTTTTT. The genes are TRBV2 and TRBJ1-4; D may be TRBD1 (5 bases). The germline V and J ends were trimmed by 2 bases and 5 bases, with 12 bases remaining between them. Germline assignment: CDR1 SNHLY and CDR2 FYNNEI. The CDR3 is 15 amino acids.

This clone was counted once. The chain links TRBV19 to TRBJ1-6; TRBD1 might be the D (5 bases). Germline V CDR1 and CDR2: LNHDA, SQIVND (reference sequence). The CDR3 runs 17 residues. Trimming removed 5 bases from V and 9 bases from J, with 23 bases in between. The chain's CDR3 is CASSHGTAARAASPLHF. The DNA for the CDR3 is TGTGCCAGTAGTCATGGGACTGCGGCCAGGGCGGCTTCACCCCTCCACTTT.

The chain couples TRBV7-3 to TRBJ2-1; D might be TRBD2 (6 bases). Germline CDR1 SGHTA, CDR2 FQGTGA. V was cut by 4 bases and J by 0 bases, with 22 bases left in between. CDR3 length: 19 amino acids. CDR3 region: CASSSPVGGQRSSYNEQFF. Here the CDR3 DNA reads TGTGCCAGCAGCTCCCCAGTGGGGGGTCAACGGAGCTCCTACAATGAGCAGTTCTTC. The variable domain in full, with the rest retrieved from reference TRBV7-3 and TRBJ2-1, is GAGVSQTPSNKVTEKGKYVELRCDPISGHTALYWYRQSLGQGPEFLIYFQGTGAADDSGLPNDRFFAVRPEGSVSTLKIQRTERGDSAVYLCASSSPVGGQRSSYNEQFFGPGTRLTVL.

The chain joins TRBV18 to TRBJ2-7; TRBD1 matches 8 bases. V gave up 3 bases and J gave up 5 bases; unmatched junction bases: 3. This CDR3 contains 13 residues. The germline V gene has CDR1 KGHSH and CDR2 LQKENI. Here the CDR3 DNA reads TGTGCCAGCTCACCGCAGGGGGCGAACGAGCAGTACTTC. Amino acid sequence: CASSPQGANEQYF.

The chain joins TRBV7-2 to TRBJ1-2; weak D call: TRBD1 (5 bases). Germline lookup yields CDR1 SGHTA and CDR2 FQGNSA. CDR3 length equals 13 residues. V was trimmed by 6 bases and J by 4 bases, leaving 12 bases between them. The CDR3 DNA reads as TGTGCCAGCAGTACAGGAGCCGTCTATGGCTACACCTTC. Translation gives CASSTGAVYGYTF.

V and J are TRBV6-1 and TRBJ1-1; D might be TRBD1 (6 bases). CDR3 size: 14 residues. Deletions cut 2 bases from V and 4 bases from J, with 11 bases between. The germline V gene encodes CDR1 MNHNS and CDR2 SASEGT. CDR3 amino acids: CASSERTVPTEAFF. The CDR3 nucleotides read TGTGCCAGCAGTGAAAGGACAGTCCCCACTGAAGCTTTCTTT.

The V and J genes are TRBV9 and TRBJ1-2; TRBD1 matches 9 bases. The V and J ends lost 3 bases and 8 bases, in that order; junction bases with no gene match: 5. The CDR3 length is 13 residues. Germline loops: CDR1 SGDLS, CDR2 YYNGEE. The CDR3 DNA reads as TGTGCCAGCAGCGACGGGACAGGGTACGGCTACACCTTC. Protein: CASSDGTGYGYTF.